The clone carrying this T cell receptor beta chain occurred many times. Its antigen is currently unknown. The junction departs from germline at one end; a sequencing error may be responsible. This sample was taken from a study of blood T cells in healthy people across ages. Study-wide results and caveats: Donor CMV status was unknown, possibly confounding expanded clonotype changes. Both naive CD4+ cell counts and diversity were greater in long-lived donors than in aged donors.

It was with a sample-barcoded 5' primer and a J-beta primer mix that a second PCR of about 6 to 12 cycles was run. TCRdb re-called the 5' RACE reads with MiXCR, one entry per CDR3 protein. Of roughly 1,100,000 distinct CDR3 sequences in the sample, around 27% were seen once. Roughly 9.2 milliliters was the volume of peripheral blood drawn from each donor. The CDR3 is 12 residues long. The same specimen was also included in a second study, on T cells of mothers and their children.

The sequence came from a girl aged 2-10 years in good health. V and J are TRBV12-3 or TRBV12-4 and TRBJ2-7; no definite D call. Sequences were obtained from blood. The CDR3: CASSLEDYEQYF. DNA of the CDR3: TGTGCCAGCAGCTTAGAAGACTACGAGCAGTACTTC.